This T cell receptor beta chain was sequenced in a study of cytomegalovirus exposure and HLA in healthy donors. Study-wide points: As was reported, the classifier diagnosed cytomegalovirus status with high specificity and sensitivity.

The data were produced by immunoSEQ multiplex PCR, yet TCRdb's version contains in-frame clones alone and is incomplete. Here the sample spans 110,000 or so clones, approximately 96% being singletons. As for this clone: Its antigen is unidentified.

Germline CDR1 is LGHNA and CDR2 is YNFKEQ. Trimming pared 1 base from V and 5 bases from J, leaving 8 bases between. This CDR3 spans 13 amino acids. The sample was PBMCs. The V gene is TRBV4-2, the J gene TRBJ2-5; a weak D match, TRBD1 (5 bases). The clonotype was recovered from a woman under 30 in good health and CMV-seronegative. CDR3 DNA: TGTGCCAGCAGCCAAGTGGCAGGGGAGACCCAGTACTTC. This gives the protein CASSQVAGETQYF.